The next 32 T cell receptor beta chains were all read from a single sample in a study of T cell changes during pregnancy in multiple sclerosis. The data were produced by immunoSEQ multiplex PCR, yet TCRdb's version contains in-frame clones alone and is incomplete. The sample yields 93,000 or so clones, about 90% seen once. The sequences come from peripheral blood, collected after pregnancy. The receptors come from a female donor with multiple sclerosis, enrolled in a pregnancy study.

This chain joins TRBV19 and TRBJ2-6; 7 bases are a match to TRBD1. This CDR3 is built from 16 residues. V lost 5 bases to trimming and J lost 0 bases; unmatched junction nucleotides: 4. Germline CDR1 and CDR2: LNHDA and SQIVND (reference sequence). The CDR3 DNA is TGTGCCAGTAGTGACCGGACAGGCTCTGGGGCCAACGTCCTGACTTTC. Amino acids: CASSDRTGSGANVLTF.

The chain carries TRBV9 and TRBJ2-5; 9 nucleotides align to TRBD1. This CDR3 comprises 14 residues. Trimming at V came to 2 bases and at J to 2 bases, leaving 1 base not matched to a gene. Looked up from germline, CDR1 is SGDLS and CDR2 is YYNGEE. For the CDR3, the DNA is TGTGCCAGCAGCGTTGGGACAGGGCAAGAGACCCAGTACTTC. This sequence encodes CASSVGTGQETQYF.

The V and J genes are TRBV30 and TRBJ2-1; 11 bases fit TRBD2. The CDR3 spans 13 residues. Germline CDR1 is GTSNPN and CDR2 is SVGIG (reference sequence). V trimming: 4 bases; J trimming: 6 bases; junction bases outside the gene matches: 2. The CDR3 here is CAWNLAGGNEQFF. As DNA, the CDR3 is TGTGCCTGGAATCTAGCGGGAGGCAATGAGCAGTTCTTC. The whole variable domain, filled in from reference TRBV30 and TRBJ2-1, reads SQTIHQWPATLVQPVGSPLSLECTVEGTSNPNLYWYRQAAGRGLQLLFYSVGIGQISSEVPQNLSASRPQDRQFILSSKKLLLSDSGFYLCAWNLAGGNEQFFGPGTRLTVL.

The rearrangement uses TRBV2 and TRBJ2-7; the match to TRBD1 covers 8 bases. After removal of 9 bases from V and 1 base from J, the junction contained 8 bases not matched to a gene. The germline CDR1 and CDR2 sequences are SNHLY and FYNNEI. This CDR3 is 14 amino acids long. The CDR3 bases are TGTGCCAGTTCCTCCGGGACAGGATCCTACGAGCAGTACTTC. It specifies CASSSGTGSYEQYF.

The chain links TRBV7-9 to TRBJ2-7; 8 nucleotides align to TRBD2. V shed 3 bases, J shed 9 bases, and the junction held 10 bases outside the gene matches. The CDR3 is 14 amino acids. Germline CDR1 reads SEHNR; CDR2 reads FQNEAQ (reference sequence). Here the CDR3 reads CASSLGSGNRGQYF. CDR3 in DNA: TGTGCCAGCAGCTTGGGTAGCGGGAACCGCGGGCAGTACTTC.

The rearrangement links TRBV6-5 to TRBJ2-7; 7 nucleotides match TRBD2. J gave up 2 bases and V 5 bases, and 3 bases lay outside the gene matches. From germline, CDR1 is MNHEY and CDR2 SVGAGI. The CDR3 contains 13 residues. CDR3 region: CASSPRGAYEQYF. CDR3 coding DNA: TGTGCCAGCAGTCCCCGGGGGGCCTACGAGCAGTACTTC.

This clone was found a few times. The V gene is TRBV18, the J gene TRBJ1-6; 10 bases agree with TRBD1. This CDR3 contains 16 residues. V trimming: 2 bases; J trimming: 9 bases; junction bases outside the gene matches: 7. Germline CDR1 and CDR2: KGHSH and LQKENI. In DNA, the CDR3 is TGTGCCAGCTCACCAGATAGGGACAGGGGAAGTTCACCCCTCCACTTT. This translates into CASSPDRDRGSSPLHF.

A single count supports this clone. The V gene is TRBV7-2, the J gene TRBJ2-2; TRBD2 agrees at 11 bases. The germline V gene encodes CDR1 SGHTA and CDR2 FQGNSA. The CDR3 totals 15 residues. V dropped 0 bases and J dropped 7; count of bases not matched to a gene: 1. CDR3 residues: CASSLASGRVGELFF. In DNA, the CDR3 is TGTGCCAGCAGCTTAGCTAGCGGGAGGGTCGGGGAGCTGTTTTTT.

This rearrangement joins TRBV14 to TRBJ2-3; TRBD2 matches at 14 bases. The V and J ends lost 1 base and 2 bases, in that order; junction bases with no gene match: 11. Germline CDR1 SGHDN, CDR2 FVKESK. The CDR3 runs to 20 residues. CDR3 DNA sequence: TGTGCCAGCAGCCAAGGGAGACTAGCGGGGGGGCTCCCCATCACAGATACGCAGTATTTT. Translated: CASSQGRLAGGLPITDTQYF.

For the CDR3, the DNA is TGTGCCACCGAGACTAGCGGGGGGCACCACAATGAGCAGTTCTTC. As protein: CATETSGGHHNEQFF. The rearrangement joins TRBV7-2 to TRBJ2-1; 13 positions agree with TRBD2. Per the germline V gene, CDR1 is SGHTA and CDR2 is FQGNSA. CDR3 length equals 15 residues. V dropped 10 bases and J dropped 5; count of bases not matched to a gene: 8.

V gene TRBV19 combines with J gene TRBJ2-5; possibly TRBD1 for D (5 bases). V shed 8 bases and J shed 5 bases, with 21 bases lying between them. The CDR3 has 15 amino acids. The germline V gene has CDR1 LNHDA and CDR2 SQIVND (reference sequence). In DNA, the CDR3 is TGTGCCAGTTCATTTAGGGATGGGGCTTGGGAGACCCAGTACTTC. This gives the protein CASSFRDGAWETQYF.

The chain has TRBV5-1 and TRBJ2-2, with D possibly TRBD2 on 5 matching bases. The CDR3 totals 14 residues. CDR1 is SGHRS and CDR2 is YFSETQ in the germline V gene. Trimming shortened V by 7 bases and J by 5 bases, and 15 bases separated the two germline ends. CDR3 in DNA: TGCGCCAGCTTGAGGGATAATCCAACCGGGGAGCTGTTTTTT. Amino acids: CASLRDNPTGELFF.

The gene calls are TRBV6-5 and TRBJ1-3; a weak D match, TRBD1 (6 bases). In germline, CDR1 is MNHEY, CDR2 SVGAGI. The V gene lost 6 bases and the J gene lost 6 bases, with 15 bases spanning the gap. The CDR3 has 14 residues. CDR3 nucleotide sequence: TGTGCCAGCAGCTCGACAGGCTTTCCAAACACCATATATTTT. This translates into CASSSTGFPNTIYF.

The genes are TRBV2 and TRBJ2-7, with 11 bases that match TRBD1. The CDR3 is 14 amino acids. CDR1 and CDR2 (germline): SNHLY, FYNNEI. V trimming: 4 bases; J trimming: 4 bases; junction bases outside the gene matches: 3. Here the CDR3 reads CASSGDRGSYEQYF. In nucleotides, the CDR3 is TGTGCCAGCAGTGGGGACAGGGGGAGTTACGAGCAGTACTTC.

This sequence joins TRBV11-1 and TRBJ1-1; 7 bases are shared with TRBD1. J was trimmed by 6 bases and V by 5 bases; bases with no gene match: 9. CDR3 length: 14 amino acids. Germline CDR1 reads SGHAT; CDR2 reads FQDESV (reference sequence). The CDR3 is CASSRKADRAEAFF. The CDR3 DNA follows: TGTGCCAGCAGCCGGAAGGCTGACAGGGCTGAAGCTTTCTTT.

The J gene is TRBJ2-7, the V gene TRBV7-2; 7 bases map to TRBD1. The CDR3 has 14 residues. Germline loops: CDR1 SGHTA, CDR2 FQGNSA. The junction had 6 bases not matched to a gene; V was cut back by 5 bases and J by 2 bases. The chain's CDR3 is CASSPSGTAYEQYF. CDR3 in DNA: TGTGCCAGCAGCCCTTCCGGGACAGCCTACGAGCAGTACTTC.

The J gene is TRBJ2-7, the V gene TRBV13; TRBD1 matches 7 bases. V lost 5 bases, J lost 1 base, and 2 bases stayed unmatched. The CDR3 is 13 residues long. Germline V gene lookup returns CDR1 PRHDT and CDR2 FYEKMQ (reference sequence). CDR3 in amino acids: CASSRDRSYEQYF. CDR3 sequence (DNA): TGTGCCAGCAGCCGGGACAGATCCTACGAGCAGTACTTC.

The J gene is TRBJ2-5, the V gene TRBV7-9; 9 nucleotides match TRBD1. Germline values: CDR1 SEHNR, CDR2 FQNEAQ (reference sequence). The CDR3 contains 16 residues. J lost 5 bases, V lost 5 bases, and 12 bases had no gene match. The CDR3 spells CASSRPRRTGDETQYF. The CDR3 region has the DNA TGTGCCAGCAGCCGCCCACGTAGGACAGGGGATGAGACCCAGTACTTC. Combining the CDR3 with reference TRBV7-9 and TRBJ2-5 gives the whole variable domain DTGVSQNPRHKITKRGQNVTFRCDPISEHNRLYWYRQTLGQGPEFLTYFQNEAQLEKSRLLSDRFSAERPKGSFSTLEIQRTEQGDSAMYLCASSRPRRTGDETQYFGPGTRLLVL.

This sequence joins TRBV4-2 and TRBJ2-1, with TRBD2 identical over 10 bases. The V segment lost 6 bases and the J segment 6 bases; nucleotides outside the gene matches: 11. The CDR3 contains 16 residues. The germline V gene encodes CDR1 LGHNA and CDR2 YNFKEQ. Written as DNA, the CDR3 is TGTGCCAGCAGGCTAACTACGCAGCGGGGGGGCAATGAGCAGTTCTTC. Translation: CASRLTTQRGGNEQFF.

This clone came up once. The V and J genes are TRBV27 and TRBJ2-4; 9 nucleotides match TRBD2. Per the germline V gene, CDR1 is MNHEY and CDR2 is SMNVEV (reference sequence). The CDR3 sequence is 17 residues long. Trimming removed 7 bases from V and 0 bases from J; junction bases left unmatched: 10. CDR3: CASTAGGRAGAKNIQYF. CDR3 DNA sequence: TGTGCCAGCACCGCCGGCGGGAGGGCCGGAGCCAAAAACATTCAGTACTTC.

The rearrangement links TRBV7-9 to TRBJ2-7, with D possibly being TRBD2 (6 bases). The CDR3 is 16 amino acids. Trimming stripped 3 bases from V and 3 bases from J, with 18 bases between. Germline V gives CDR1 SEHNR, CDR2 FQNEAQ (reference sequence). CDR3 region: CASSFGRGLSLYEQYF. In DNA form, the CDR3 reads TGTGCCAGCAGCTTCGGTAGAGGACTATCCCTCTACGAGCAGTACTTC.

This clone came up once. Here the CDR3 reads CASTVRGQPTNEKLFF. The CDR3, as DNA: TGTGCCAGTACAGTCAGGGGCCAACCAACTAATGAAAAACTGTTTTTT. The chain has TRBV19 and TRBJ1-4; D may be TRBD1 (6 bases). CDR1 is LNHDA and CDR2 is SQIVND in the germline V gene (reference sequence). V was clipped by 7 bases and J by 0 bases, with 15 bases between them. The CDR3 totals 16 residues.

The chain couples TRBV7-9 to TRBJ1-4, with TRBD1 matching 9 bases. The germline gives CDR1 SEHNR, CDR2 FQNEAQ (reference sequence). The CDR3 length is 15 residues. The V gene end was trimmed by 7 bases and the J gene end by 7 bases; junction bases not matched to a gene: 10. The CDR3 loop is CASTRITGGGEKLFF. In DNA form, the CDR3 reads TGTGCCAGCACCCGGATTACAGGGGGCGGTGAAAAACTGTTTTTT. Based on the CDR3 plus reference TRBV7-9 and TRBJ1-4, the full variable domain is DTGVSQNPRHKITKRGQNVTFRCDPISEHNRLYWYRQTLGQGPEFLTYFQNEAQLEKSRLLSDRFSAERPKGSFSTLEIQRTEQGDSAMYLCASTRITGGGEKLFFGSGTQLSVL.

This clone was seen just once. J is TRBJ1-2 and V is TRBV14; TRBD1 might be the D (6 bases). CDR1 and CDR2 from the germline V gene are SGHDN and FVKESK. The CDR3 totals 15 residues. V was shortened by 3 bases and J by 8 bases, with 19 bases between the two germline ends. The CDR3 region is CASSQAYRDRRGYTF. CDR3 DNA: TGTGCCAGCAGCCAGGCGTACAGGGATCGGCGGGGCTACACCTTC.

The V call is TRBV5-1, the J call TRBJ2-2; TRBD2 matches 9 bases. The V gene end was trimmed by 2 bases and the J gene end by 1 base; junction bases not matched to a gene: 6. The CDR3 runs 17 residues. Germline V gene lookup returns CDR1 SGHRS and CDR2 YFSETQ. As DNA, the CDR3 is TGCGCCAGCAGCTTCTATCTAGCGGGGATGAACACCGGGGAGCTGTTTTTT. As protein: CASSFYLAGMNTGELFF. Drawing the rest from reference TRBV5-1 and TRBJ2-2, the complete variable domain is KAGVTQTPRYLIKTRGQQVTLSCSPISGHRSVSWYQQTPGQGLQFLFEYFSETQRNKGNFPGRFSGRQFSNSRSEMNVSTLELGDSALYLCASSFYLAGMNTGELFFGEGSRLTVL.

V is TRBV9 and J is TRBJ2-7; 8 bases align to TRBD2. The CDR3 is made up of 13 amino acids. Germline assignment: CDR1 SGDLS and CDR2 YYNGEE. The V and J ends lost 4 bases and 4 bases, in that order; junction bases with no gene match: 4. CDR3 nucleotides: TGTGCCAGCAGCCTTGGACTAGCTTACGAGCAGTACTTC. This encodes CASSLGLAYEQYF.

The chain uses TRBV5-1 and TRBJ1-5; D is ambiguous. V lost 0 bases and J lost 0, with 10 bases in between. CDR1 is SGHRS, CDR2 YFSETQ, per germline. The CDR3 extends over 16 amino acids. CDR3 coding DNA: TGCGCCAGCAGCTTGGGGGCCAGTTCTAGCAATCAGCCCCAGCATTTT. Protein: CASSLGASSSNQPQHF.

The CDR3 DNA reads as TGTGCCAGCAGCCAGGGGGGGGCGATGAACACTGAAGCTTTCTTT. It yields the protein CASSQGGAMNTEAFF. The chain combines TRBV14 with TRBJ1-1, with D perhaps TRBD1 (6 bases). Germline CDR1 and CDR2: SGHDN and FVKESK. The V and J ends lost 3 bases and 0 bases respectively, with 11 bases between them. The CDR3 spans 15 residues.

The V call is TRBV11-3, the J call TRBJ1-1; D is unresolved. The CDR3 is 15 amino acids. Germline assignment: CDR1 SGHNT and CDR2 YENEEA. Between the trimmed V and J ends, which lost 1 base and 7 bases, there was a span of 16 bases. CDR3 region: CASSLGPGSKGEAFF. CDR3 in DNA: TGTGCCAGCAGCTTAGGCCCGGGATCTAAGGGTGAAGCTTTCTTT.

The V and J genes are TRBV29-1 and TRBJ2-7; 7 bases align to TRBD1. V trimming: 6 bases; J trimming: 2 bases; junction bases outside the gene matches: 4. The V gene's germline CDR1 is SQVTM and CDR2 ANQGSEA. CDR3 size: 12 residues. The CDR3, as DNA: TGCAGCGTAACCGGGACAGCCTACGAGCAGTACTTC. This sequence encodes CSVTGTAYEQYF.

J is TRBJ2-2 and V is TRBV4-2, with D possibly being TRBD1 (5 bases). CDR1 is LGHNA, CDR2 YNFKEQ, per germline. The CDR3 loop spans 16 amino acids. Trimming stripped 4 bases from V and 3 bases from J, with 15 bases between. The CDR3 sequence is CASSPLGDRDTGELFF. CDR3 bases: TGTGCCAGCAGCCCGTTAGGGGATCGGGACACCGGGGAGCTGTTTTTT.

Only one count was recorded for this clone. The gene calls are TRBV9 and TRBJ2-7; the D gene is possibly TRBD2 (5 bases). Germline V gene data show CDR1 as SGDLS and CDR2 as YYNGEE. The CDR3 has 12 amino acids. V was clipped by 0 bases and J by 6 bases, with 7 bases between them. Here the CDR3 reads CASSVEGAEQYF. The CDR3 nucleotides are TGTGCCAGCAGCGTAGAGGGAGCCGAGCAGTACTTC.